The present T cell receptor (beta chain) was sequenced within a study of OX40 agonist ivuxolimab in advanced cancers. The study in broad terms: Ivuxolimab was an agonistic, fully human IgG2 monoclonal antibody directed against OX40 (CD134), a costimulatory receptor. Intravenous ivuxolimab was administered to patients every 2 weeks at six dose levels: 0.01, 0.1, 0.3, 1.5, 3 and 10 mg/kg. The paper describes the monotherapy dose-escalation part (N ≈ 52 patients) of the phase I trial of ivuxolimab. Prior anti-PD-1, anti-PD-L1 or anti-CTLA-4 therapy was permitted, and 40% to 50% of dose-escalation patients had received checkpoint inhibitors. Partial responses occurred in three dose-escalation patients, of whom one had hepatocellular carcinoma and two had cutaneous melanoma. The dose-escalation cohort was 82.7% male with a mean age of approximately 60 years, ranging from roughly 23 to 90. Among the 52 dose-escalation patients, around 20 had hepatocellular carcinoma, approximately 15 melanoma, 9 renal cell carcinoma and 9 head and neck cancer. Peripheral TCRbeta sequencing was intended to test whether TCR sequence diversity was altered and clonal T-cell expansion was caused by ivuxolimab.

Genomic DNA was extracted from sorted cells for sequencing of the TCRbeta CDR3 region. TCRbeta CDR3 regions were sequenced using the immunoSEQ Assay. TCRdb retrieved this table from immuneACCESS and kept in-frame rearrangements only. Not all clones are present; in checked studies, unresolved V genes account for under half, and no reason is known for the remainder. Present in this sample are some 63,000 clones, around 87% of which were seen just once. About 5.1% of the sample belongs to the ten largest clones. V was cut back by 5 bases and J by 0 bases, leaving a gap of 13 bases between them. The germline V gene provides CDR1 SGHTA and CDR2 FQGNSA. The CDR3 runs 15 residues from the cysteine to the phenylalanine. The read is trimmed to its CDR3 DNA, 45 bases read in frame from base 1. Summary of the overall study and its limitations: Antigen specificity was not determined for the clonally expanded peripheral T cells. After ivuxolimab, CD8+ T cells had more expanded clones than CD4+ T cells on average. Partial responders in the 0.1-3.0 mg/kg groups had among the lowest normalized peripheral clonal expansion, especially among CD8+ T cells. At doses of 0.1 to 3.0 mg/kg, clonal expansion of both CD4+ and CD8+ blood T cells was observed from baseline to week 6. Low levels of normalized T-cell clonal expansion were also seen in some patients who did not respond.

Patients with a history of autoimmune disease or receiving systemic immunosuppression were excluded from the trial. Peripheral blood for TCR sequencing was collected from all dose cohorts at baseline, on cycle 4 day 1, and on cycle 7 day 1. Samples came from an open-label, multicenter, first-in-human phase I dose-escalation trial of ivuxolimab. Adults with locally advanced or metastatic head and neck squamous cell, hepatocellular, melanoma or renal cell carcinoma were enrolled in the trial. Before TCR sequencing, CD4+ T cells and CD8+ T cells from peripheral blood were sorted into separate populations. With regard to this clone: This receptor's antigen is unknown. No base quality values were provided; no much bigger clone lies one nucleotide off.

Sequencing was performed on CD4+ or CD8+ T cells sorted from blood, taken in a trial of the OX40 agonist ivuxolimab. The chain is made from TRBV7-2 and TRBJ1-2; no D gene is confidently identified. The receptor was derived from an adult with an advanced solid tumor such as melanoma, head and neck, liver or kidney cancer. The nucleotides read TGTGCCAGCAGCGGCTCCCGGGCTACTAACTATGGCTACACCTTC. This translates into CASSGSRATNYGYTF.